The 17 T cell receptor beta chains presented below share a single source sample, sequenced in a study of chemoradiotherapy in HPV16-positive cancers. Profiled with immunoSEQ multiplex PCR; TCRdb holds only in-frame clones, not every one. The table lists around 29,000 clones, roughly 92% of them singletons, with roughly 18% in the top ten. The sample in question was blood, obtained from a patient who underwent chemoradiotherapy. Receptors were obtained from a human donor with HPV-associated anogenital cancer.

The chain recombines TRBV2 with TRBJ2-3; no definite D call. V lost 5 bases, J lost 2 bases, and 14 bases lay in between. There are 15 residues in the CDR3. Germline V gene lookup returns CDR1 SNHLY and CDR2 FYNNEI. In nucleotides, the CDR3 is TGTGCCAGCAGTCACAACCGACTCGTCACAGATACGCAGTATTTT. This encodes CASSHNRLVTDTQYF.

The rearrangement joins TRBV28 to TRBJ2-7; D not resolved. The germline V and J ends were trimmed by 3 bases and 4 bases, with 7 bases remaining between them. The germline V gene encodes CDR1 MDHEN and CDR2 SYDVKM. The CDR3 has 12 residues. The CDR3 spells CASSLIGYEQYF. DNA of the CDR3: TGTGCCAGCAGTTTGATAGGTTACGAGCAGTACTTC.

The gene calls are TRBV2 and TRBJ2-6, with 7 bases aligning to TRBD1. The CDR3 consists of 17 residues. After removal of 2 bases from V and 4 bases from J, the junction contained 8 bases not matched to a gene. Germline-derived CDR1 and CDR2 are SNHLY and FYNNEI. The CDR3 spells CASSESRQGSGANVLTF. Here the CDR3 DNA reads TGTGCCAGCAGTGAATCCCGACAGGGATCAGGGGCCAACGTCCTGACTTTC.

The rearrangement links TRBV29-1 to TRBJ2-7; no firm D call. CDR1 is SQVTM, CDR2 ANQGSEA, per germline. The CDR3 is made up of 12 amino acids. Trimming removed 0 bases at V and 4 bases at J, with 7 bases between. CDR3 region: CSVEEDRYEQYF. The CDR3 coding sequence is TGCAGCGTTGAAGAAGACCGGTACGAGCAGTACTTC.

This chain uses TRBV9 with TRBJ1-2, with unresolved D. The length of the CDR3 is 13 residues. Trimming cost V 5 bases and J 4 bases, with 12 bases left between them. CDR1 is SGDLS and CDR2 is YYNGEE in the germline V gene. CDR3 in amino acids: CASSPGRVYGYTF. The CDR3 nucleotides are TGTGCCAGCAGTCCCGGACGGGTCTATGGCTACACCTTC.

The chain recombines TRBV2 with TRBJ2-3; 10 bases agree with TRBD2. Germline assignment: CDR1 SNHLY and CDR2 FYNNEI. The CDR3 spans 15 residues. V lost 5 bases, J lost 5 bases, and 7 bases stayed unmatched. As DNA, the CDR3 is TGTGCCAGCAGTCCTGAGCGGGGGGGGAGAGATACGCAGTATTTT. Encoded protein: CASSPERGGRDTQYF. Combining the CDR3 with reference TRBV2 and TRBJ2-3 gives the whole variable domain EPEVTQTPSHQVTQMGQEVILRCVPISNHLYFYWYRQILGQKVEFLVSFYNNEISEKSEIFDDQFSVERPDGSNFTLKIRSTKLEDSAMYFCASSPERGGRDTQYFGPGTRLTVL.

The chain links TRBV19 to TRBJ2-3; D may be TRBD1 (5 bases). With 1 base removed from V and 4 bases from J, the gap between germline ends came to 12 bases. The germline gives CDR1 LNHDA, CDR2 SQIVND (reference sequence). The CDR3 has 15 residues. CDR3: CASSIVQGLADTQYF. CDR3 sequence (DNA): TGTGCCAGTAGTATAGTTCAGGGTTTGGCAGATACGCAGTATTTT. Drawing the rest from reference TRBV19 and TRBJ2-3, the complete variable domain is DGGITQSPKYLFRKEGQNVTLSCEQNLNHDAMYWYRQDPGQGLRLIYYSQIVNDFQKGDIAEGYSVSREKKESFPLTVTSAQKNPTAFYLCASSIVQGLADTQYFGPGTRLTVL.

The rearrangement uses TRBV13 and TRBJ1-2; tentatively, D is TRBD1 (6 bases). V gave up 2 bases and J gave up 4 bases, with 17 bases separating them. This CDR3 is built from 16 residues. Germline V gene lookup returns CDR1 PRHDT and CDR2 FYEKMQ (reference sequence). The CDR3 reads CASSLRGAKSSYGYTF. As DNA, the CDR3 is TGTGCCAGCAGCTTACGGGGGGCCAAAAGCTCCTATGGCTACACCTTC.

The chain recombines TRBV5-1 with TRBJ1-1; 9 nucleotides align to TRBD1. This CDR3 region has 15 residues. J was trimmed by 7 bases and V by 0 bases; bases with no gene match: 7. Germline CDR1 SGHRS, CDR2 YFSETQ. As DNA, the CDR3 is TGCGCCAGCAGCTTGGGGGGACAGGGTAATATTGAAGCTTTCTTT. Residues: CASSLGGQGNIEAFF.

The J gene is TRBJ2-1, the V gene TRBV7-2, with no clear D. The V and J ends lost 5 bases and 6 bases respectively, with 5 bases between them. The CDR3 runs to 11 residues. CDR1 is SGHTA, CDR2 FQGNSA, per germline. This chain's CDR3 is CASSHSNEQFF. The CDR3 nucleotides read TGTGCCAGCAGCCACTCCAATGAGCAGTTCTTC.

The chain employs TRBV6-5 and TRBJ2-7, with a weak D call TRBD1 (5 bases). Germline V gives CDR1 MNHEY, CDR2 SVGAGI. The length of the CDR3 is 14 residues. V was pared by 2 bases and J by 3 bases, with 11 bases between. CDR3 amino acids: CASSYAQGNYEQYF. DNA for the CDR3: TGTGCCAGCAGTTACGCCCAGGGTAACTACGAGCAGTACTTC.

The chain is built from TRBV27 and TRBJ1-1, with 7 bases fitting TRBD1. V lost 2 bases to trimming and J lost 5 bases; unmatched junction nucleotides: 5. The CDR3 contains 14 residues. The germline V gene has CDR1 MNHEY and CDR2 SMNVEV (reference sequence). This CDR3 reads CASSLSGTVTEAFF. The CDR3 DNA follows: TGTGCCAGCAGTTTAAGCGGGACAGTTACTGAAGCTTTCTTT.

V usage is TRBV7-6 and J usage is TRBJ1-2, with TRBD1 matching 7 bases. The germline CDR1 and CDR2 sequences are SGHVS and FNYEAQ. The length of the CDR3 is 13 residues. The trim removed 1 base at V and 6 bases at J, leaving 2 bases unmatched. CDR3 in amino acids: CASSLGQGNGYTF. As DNA, the CDR3 is TGTGCCAGCAGCTTAGGACAGGGTAATGGCTACACCTTC.

The chain recombines TRBV11-2 with TRBJ2-5; 10 bases are shared with TRBD2. V shed 1 base, J shed 7 bases, and the junction held 6 bases outside the gene matches. Per the germline V gene, CDR1 is SGHAT and CDR2 is FQNNGV. The CDR3 is 15 residues long. The CDR3 loop reads CASSLVAGGLVTQYF. CDR3 nucleotides: TGTGCCAGCAGCTTAGTAGCGGGAGGTTTAGTGACCCAGTACTTC.

This chain connects TRBV5-1 to TRBJ2-3, with TRBD2 matching over 10 bases. V lost 1 base, J lost 4 bases, and 9 bases stayed unmatched. CDR1 and CDR2 (germline): SGHRS, YFSETQ. This CDR3 region has 17 residues. Here the CDR3 reads CASSLRSGGARADTQYF. The CDR3 DNA follows: TGCGCCAGCAGCTTGAGAAGCGGGGGGGCAAGGGCAGATACGCAGTATTTT.

The chain employs TRBV4-3 and TRBJ1-4; perhaps TRBD1 as D (5 bases). The V end lost 0 bases, the J end lost 3 bases, and 20 bases lay between the germline ends. The CDR3 runs to 19 residues. CDR1 and CDR2 (germline): LGHNA, YSLEER. CDR3 bases: TGCGCCAGCAGCCAAGATTGGGGCGCTGGGGGAGGGGCTAATGAAAAACTGTTTTTT. As protein: CASSQDWGAGGGANEKLFF.

V gene TRBV18 combines with J gene TRBJ2-7, with D possibly TRBD2 on 5 matching bases. The germline gives CDR1 KGHSH, CDR2 LQKENI. V lost 2 bases and J 1 base, leaving 12 bases between the germline ends. This CDR3 has 15 residues. The CDR3 loop reads CASSPTDSPSYEQYF. CDR3 DNA: TGTGCCAGCTCACCAACGGACTCCCCATCCTACGAGCAGTACTTC.